This T cell receptor (beta chain) was sequenced during a study of OX40 agonist ivuxolimab in advanced cancers. The wider study: Dose-escalation subjects each had hepatocellular carcinoma, melanoma, renal cell or head and neck cancer. Past anti-PD-1, anti-PD-L1 or anti-CTLA-4 therapy was accepted, and roughly 38% had received some.

Comment on this clone: The target antigen is unknown.

The data were produced by immunoSEQ multiplex PCR, yet TCRdb's version contains in-frame clones alone and is incomplete. The sample carries about 91,000 clones, 80% to 85% recorded once. Study-wide findings and caveats: Several nonresponders also turned out to have low normalized T-cell clonal expansion.

The V and J ends lost 4 bases and 5 bases, in that order; junction bases with no gene match: 6. The CDR3 spans 14 residues. Germline CDR1 and CDR2: SGDLS and YYNGEE. The starting material was CD4+ or CD8+ T cells sorted from blood, obtained in a trial of the OX40 agonist ivuxolimab. The chain uses TRBV9 and TRBJ1-2; 9 nucleotides agree with TRBD1. This sequence was found in an adult with an advanced solid tumor such as melanoma, head and neck, liver or kidney cancer. CDR3: CASSTGQGPYGYTF. CDR3 bases: TGTGCCAGCAGCACGGGACAGGGACCTTATGGCTACACCTTC.